These 6 T cell receptor delta chains were all obtained from the same sample, sequenced in a study of γδ T cells in repeated Plasmodium falciparum infection (dated by TCRdb to 2020 to 2023). Library preparation was by multiplex PCR. Sequencing was performed on an Illumina MiSeq. In TCRdb, clones were called once more from the public reads by CATT, and rows of identical DNA were later combined. The sample table lists tens of thousands of delta-chain clones, roughly 2% of them with a count of one. The ten largest account for approximately 24% of the sample. For bulk TCR repertoire analysis, Vgamma9/Vdelta2+ and Vdelta2-negative gammadelta T cell populations were flow-sorted out of peripheral blood mononuclear cells. Sample: gamma-delta T cells from blood. These receptors came from a pool of human donors (malaria-infected and uninfected, not separated).

This clone was recorded a few times. With a much larger clone just one base away, this may be a read error. The chain couples TRDV1 to TRDJ1, with D perhaps TRDD2 or TRDD3 (7 bases each). This CDR3 is built from 21 residues. The germline V gene encodes CDR1 TSWWSYY and CDR2 QGS. The CDR3 DNA follows: TGTGCTCTTGGGCTGCGGTTCCTACTGGGGATTGCCCCCACCTTCAAAGATAATCTCATCTTT. This translates into CALGLRFLLGIAPTFKDNLIF.

This clone was picked up a small number of times. The amino acid sequence in TCRdb belongs to a much larger clone and departs from this DNA's translation at residue 6, likely a sequencing read error; the sequence shown is translated from the DNA. The CDR3 sequence is CALGVNVFLPGGYAGIGTDKLIF. The CDR3 DNA sequence: TGTGCTCTTGGGGTTAACGTCTTCCTACCGGGGGGATACGCGGGCATCGGCACCGATAAACTCATCTTT. V usage is TRDV1 and J usage is TRDJ1; 10 nucleotides match TRDD3. The germline CDR1 and CDR2 sequences are TSWWSYY and QGS. V dropped 4 bases and J dropped 1; count of bases not matched to a gene: 27. The CDR3 is made up of 23 amino acids.

A word on this clone: The protein that TCRdb holds for this DNA derives from a much larger clone and differs from the translated DNA at residue 14, which likely indicates a read error; the protein shown here is translated from the DNA. This chain links TRDV3 with TRDJ1; 10 bases align to TRDD3. Matching the DNA to germline supplied the J gene, which TCRdb does not give. This CDR3 region has 28 residues. Germline trimming cut 2 bases from V and 1 base from J; bases unmatched to any gene: 46. Germline lookup yields CDR1 TVYSNPD and CDR2 GDNSRS (reference sequence). This CDR3 is CAFLRRYYLDPPIGVGYWGIRFTDKLIF. The CDR3 coding sequence is TGTGCCTTTCTGCGGCGATATTACTTGGACCCTCCTATAGGAGTGGGCTACTGGGGGATCAGATTCACCGATAAACTCATCTTT.

On this clone: The protein TCRdb gives is from a much larger clone and does not agree with this DNA's translation at residue 13, likely a read error; the protein shown here comes from the DNA. V is TRDV1 and J is TRDJ1, with 9 bases that match TRDD3. TCRdb lists no J gene, so it was determined here by aligning the DNA to germline. Unmatched junction bases numbered 16, after V lost 2 bases and J lost 0 bases. Germline CDR1 TSWWSYY, CDR2 QGS. The CDR3 consists of 20 residues. In DNA, the CDR3 is TGTGCTCTTGGGGAAATACCTCCATACTGGGGGACCCACTACACCGATAAACTCATCTTT. It encodes CALGEIPPYWGTHYTDKLIF.

On this clone itself: A far larger clone is just one base off, so this is likely a read error. The sample contains more than one DNA sequence encoding this CDR3. The chain employs TRDV2 and TRDJ1; the match to TRDD3 covers 9 bases. The V gene's germline CDR1 is GEAIGNYY and CDR2 EKD. This CDR3 is built from 23 residues. V dropped 0 bases and J dropped 0; count of bases not matched to a gene: 25. CDR3 sequence: CACDTLLSGKVLGDSPYTDKLIF. DNA for the CDR3: TGTGCCTGTGACACCTTGCTGAGTGGGAAAGTACTGGGGGACTCCCCGTACACCGATAAACTCATCTTT.

Concerning this clone: A read error likely explains this, since a far larger clone differs by one base. The limits of the CDR3 on the DNA are not certain, so only TCRdb's listed CDR3 is given. Distinct nucleotide sequences in the sample also encode this CDR3. The V gene reported is TRDV1; the J gene is uncalled; the D segment call TRDD3 is taken from the table without a DNA check. Per the germline V gene, CDR1 is TSWWSYY and CDR2 is QGS. The CDR3 has 25 residues if both end residues are counted. The CDR3 here is CALGERTSYFWGIRRHVGRTDKLIF.